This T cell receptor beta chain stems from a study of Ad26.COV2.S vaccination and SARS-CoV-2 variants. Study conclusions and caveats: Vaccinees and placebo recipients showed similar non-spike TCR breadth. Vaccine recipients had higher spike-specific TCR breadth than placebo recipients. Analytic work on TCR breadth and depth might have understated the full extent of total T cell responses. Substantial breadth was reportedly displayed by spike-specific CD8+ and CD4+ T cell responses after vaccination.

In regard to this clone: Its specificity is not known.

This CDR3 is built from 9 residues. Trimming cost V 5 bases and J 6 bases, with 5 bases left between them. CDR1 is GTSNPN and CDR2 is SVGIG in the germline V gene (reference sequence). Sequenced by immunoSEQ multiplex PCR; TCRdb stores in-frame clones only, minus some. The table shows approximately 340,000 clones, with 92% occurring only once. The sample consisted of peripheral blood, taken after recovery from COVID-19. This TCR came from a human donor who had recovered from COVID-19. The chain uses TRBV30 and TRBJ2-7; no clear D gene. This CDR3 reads CAWSREQYF. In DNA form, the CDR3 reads TGTGCCTGGTCCCGCGAGCAGTACTTC.